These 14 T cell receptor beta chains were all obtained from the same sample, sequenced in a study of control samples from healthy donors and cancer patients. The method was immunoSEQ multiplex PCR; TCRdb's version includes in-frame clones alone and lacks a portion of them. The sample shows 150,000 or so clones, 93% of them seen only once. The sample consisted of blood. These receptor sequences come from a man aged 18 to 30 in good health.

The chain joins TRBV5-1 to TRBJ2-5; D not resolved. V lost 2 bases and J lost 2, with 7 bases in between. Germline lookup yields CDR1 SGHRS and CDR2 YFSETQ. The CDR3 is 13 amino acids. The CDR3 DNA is TGCGCCAGCAGCTTTCCGGAGCAAGAGACCCAGTACTTC. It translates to CASSFPEQETQYF.

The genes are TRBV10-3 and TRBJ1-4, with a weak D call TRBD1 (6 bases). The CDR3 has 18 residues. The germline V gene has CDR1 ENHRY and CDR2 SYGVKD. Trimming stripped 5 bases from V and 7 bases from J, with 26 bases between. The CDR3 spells CAISRGTDSPNSGEKLFF. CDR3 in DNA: TGTGCCATCAGTCGGGGGACGGACAGCCCTAACTCTGGTGAAAAACTGTTTTTT.

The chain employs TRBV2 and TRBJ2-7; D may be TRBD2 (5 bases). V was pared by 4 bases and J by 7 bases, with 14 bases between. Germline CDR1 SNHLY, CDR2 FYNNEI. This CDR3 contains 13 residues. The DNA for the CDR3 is TGTGCCAGCAGTGCATACACATCGGGGGAGCAGTACTTC. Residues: CASSAYTSGEQYF.

CDR3 DNA sequence: TGTGCCAGCAGTACCACTCCTAGCAGTGAGCAGTTCTTC. Its translation: CASSTTPSSEQFF. The chain recombines TRBV6-2 or TRBV6-3 with TRBJ2-1, with D possibly being TRBD2 (5 bases). The ends were cut back, 5 bases at V and 9 bases at J, with 14 bases in the middle. This CDR3 comprises 13 residues. Germline lookup yields CDR1 MNHEY and CDR2 SVGEGT.

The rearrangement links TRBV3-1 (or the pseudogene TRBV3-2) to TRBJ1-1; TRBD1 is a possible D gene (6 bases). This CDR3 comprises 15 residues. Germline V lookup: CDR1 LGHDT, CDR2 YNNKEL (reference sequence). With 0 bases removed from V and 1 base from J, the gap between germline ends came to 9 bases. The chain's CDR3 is CASSQEWTANTEAFF. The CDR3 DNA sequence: TGTGCCAGCAGCCAAGAATGGACAGCGAACACTGAAGCTTTCTTT.

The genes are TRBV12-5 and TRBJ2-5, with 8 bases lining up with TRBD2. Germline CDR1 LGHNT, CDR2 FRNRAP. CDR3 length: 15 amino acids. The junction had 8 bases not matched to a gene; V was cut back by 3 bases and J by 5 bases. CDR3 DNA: TGTGCTAGTGGTTTTGGGAGCGGGAGAGGTGAGACCCAGTACTTC. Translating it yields CASGFGSGRGETQYF.

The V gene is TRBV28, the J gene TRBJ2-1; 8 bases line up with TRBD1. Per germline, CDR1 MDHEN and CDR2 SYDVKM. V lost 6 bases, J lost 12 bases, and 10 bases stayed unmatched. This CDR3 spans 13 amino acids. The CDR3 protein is CASSLISGTGQFF. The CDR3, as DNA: TGTGCCAGCAGCCTTATATCTGGGACAGGGCAGTTCTTC.

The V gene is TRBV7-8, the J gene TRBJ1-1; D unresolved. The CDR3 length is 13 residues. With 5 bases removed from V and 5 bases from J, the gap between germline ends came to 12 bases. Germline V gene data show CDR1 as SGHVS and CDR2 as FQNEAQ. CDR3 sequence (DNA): TGTGCCAGCAGCCAAGCGAGGGATACTGAAGCTTTCTTT. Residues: CASSQARDTEAFF. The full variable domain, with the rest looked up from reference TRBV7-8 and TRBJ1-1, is GAGVSQSPRYKVAKRGQDVALRCDPISGHVSLFWYQQALGQGPEFLTYFQNEAQLDKSGLPSDRFFAERPEGSVSTLKIQRTQQEDSAVYLCASSQARDTEAFFGQGTRLTVV.

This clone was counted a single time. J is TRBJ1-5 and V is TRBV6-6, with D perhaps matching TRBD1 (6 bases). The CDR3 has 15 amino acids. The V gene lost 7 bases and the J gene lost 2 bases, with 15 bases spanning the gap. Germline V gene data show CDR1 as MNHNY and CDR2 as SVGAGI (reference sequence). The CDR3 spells CASNLRGGGNQPQHF. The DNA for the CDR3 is TGTGCCAGCAACCTTAGGGGGGGAGGCAATCAGCCCCAGCATTTT.

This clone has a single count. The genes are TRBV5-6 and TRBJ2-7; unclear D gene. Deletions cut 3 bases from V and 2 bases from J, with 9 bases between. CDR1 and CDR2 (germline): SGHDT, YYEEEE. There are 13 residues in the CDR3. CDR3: CASSSKVTYEQYF. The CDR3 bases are TGTGCCAGCAGCTCAAAGGTCACCTACGAGCAGTACTTC.

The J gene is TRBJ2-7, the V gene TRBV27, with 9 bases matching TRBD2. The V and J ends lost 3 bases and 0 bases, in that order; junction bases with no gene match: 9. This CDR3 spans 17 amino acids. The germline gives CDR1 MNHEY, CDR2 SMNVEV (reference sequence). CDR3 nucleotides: TGTGCCAGCAGTTTGGGCGGGAGGGCCCACAGCTCCTACGAGCAGTACTTC. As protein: CASSLGGRAHSSYEQYF.

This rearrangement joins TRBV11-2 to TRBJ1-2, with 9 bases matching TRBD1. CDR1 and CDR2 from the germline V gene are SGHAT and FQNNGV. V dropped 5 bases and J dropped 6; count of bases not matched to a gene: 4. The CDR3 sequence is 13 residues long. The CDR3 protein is CASSPRTGDGYTF. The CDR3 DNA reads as TGTGCCAGCAGCCCGCGGACAGGGGATGGCTACACCTTC.

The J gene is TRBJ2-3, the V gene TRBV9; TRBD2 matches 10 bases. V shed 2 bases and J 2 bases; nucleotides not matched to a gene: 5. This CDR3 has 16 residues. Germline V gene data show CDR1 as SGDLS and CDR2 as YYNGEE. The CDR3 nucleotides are TGTGCCAGCAGCGTCCTAGCGGGAGATTTCACAGATACGCAGTATTTT. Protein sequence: CASSVLAGDFTDTQYF.

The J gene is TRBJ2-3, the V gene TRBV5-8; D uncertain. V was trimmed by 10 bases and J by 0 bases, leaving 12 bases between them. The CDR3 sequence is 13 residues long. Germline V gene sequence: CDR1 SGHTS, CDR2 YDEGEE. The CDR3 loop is CAPRRVSTDTQYF. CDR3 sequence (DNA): TGTGCCCCCAGAAGAGTTAGCACAGATACGCAGTATTTT.